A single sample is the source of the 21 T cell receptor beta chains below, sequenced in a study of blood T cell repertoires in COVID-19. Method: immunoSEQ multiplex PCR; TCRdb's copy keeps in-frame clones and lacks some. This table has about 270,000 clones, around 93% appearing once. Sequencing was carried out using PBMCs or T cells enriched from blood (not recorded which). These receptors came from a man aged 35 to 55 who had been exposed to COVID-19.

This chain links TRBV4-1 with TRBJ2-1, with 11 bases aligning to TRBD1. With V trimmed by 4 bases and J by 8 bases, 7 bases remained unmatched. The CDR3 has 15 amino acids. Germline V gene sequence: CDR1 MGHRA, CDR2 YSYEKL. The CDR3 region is CASSRLGQGDDEQFF. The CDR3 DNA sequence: TGCGCCAGCAGCCGTTTGGGACAGGGGGACGATGAGCAGTTCTTC.

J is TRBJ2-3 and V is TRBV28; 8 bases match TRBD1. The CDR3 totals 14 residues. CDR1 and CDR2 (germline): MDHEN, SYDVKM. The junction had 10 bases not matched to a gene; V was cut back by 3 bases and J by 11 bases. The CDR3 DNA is TGTGCCAGCAGTTTTGGACAGGGAGGAGAAGGGCAGTATTTT. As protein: CASSFGQGGEGQYF.

The DNA for the CDR3 is TGTGCCAGCAGTCCCCCGACTTGGGTAGCGGGAATGGCTAGCACAGATACGCAGTATTTT. Its protein product is CASSPPTWVAGMASTDTQYF. V and J are TRBV27 and TRBJ2-3; 8 positions agree with TRBD2. CDR1 and CDR2 from the germline V gene are MNHEY and SMNVEV (reference sequence). V lost 5 bases, J lost 0 bases, and 19 bases stayed unmatched. The CDR3 length is 20 residues.

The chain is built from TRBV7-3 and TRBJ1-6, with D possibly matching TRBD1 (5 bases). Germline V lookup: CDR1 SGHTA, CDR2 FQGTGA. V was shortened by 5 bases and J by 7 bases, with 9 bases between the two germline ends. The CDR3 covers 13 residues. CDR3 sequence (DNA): TGTGCCAGCAGCCGGACAACGAATTCACCCCTCCACTTT. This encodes CASSRTTNSPLHF.

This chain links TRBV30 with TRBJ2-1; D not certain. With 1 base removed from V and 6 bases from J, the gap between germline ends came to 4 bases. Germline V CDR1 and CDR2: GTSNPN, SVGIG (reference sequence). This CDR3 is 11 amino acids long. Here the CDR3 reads CAWSDSNEQFF. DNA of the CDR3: TGTGCCTGGAGTGATAGCAATGAGCAGTTCTTC.

The CDR3 DNA reads as TGTGCCAGCAGCTTTTCAAGCGGGACCGGGGAGCTGTTTTTT. Its translation is CASSFSSGTGELFF. J is TRBJ2-2 and V is TRBV5-4, with TRBD2 as a possible D gene (6 bases). Per germline, CDR1 SGHNT and CDR2 YYREEE (reference sequence). V was clipped by 2 bases and J by 5 bases, with 10 bases between them. The CDR3 length is 14 residues.

The CDR3 coding sequence is TGTGCCAGCAGCCAAGGGGGACTAGCGGAGCCCTACGAGCAGTACTTC. As protein: CASSQGGLAEPYEQYF. The genes are TRBV4-2 and TRBJ2-7; 11 bases match TRBD2. V was clipped by 1 base and J by 2 bases; unmatched bases: 4. The CDR3 runs to 16 residues. Germline CDR1 and CDR2: LGHNA and YNFKEQ.

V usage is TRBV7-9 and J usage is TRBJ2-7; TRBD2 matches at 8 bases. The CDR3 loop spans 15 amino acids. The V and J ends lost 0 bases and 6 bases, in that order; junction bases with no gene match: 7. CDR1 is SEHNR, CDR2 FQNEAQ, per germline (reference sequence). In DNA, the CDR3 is TGTGCCAGCAGCTTAGCCGGGACTAGTCACTCCGAGCAGTACTTC. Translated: CASSLAGTSHSEQYF.

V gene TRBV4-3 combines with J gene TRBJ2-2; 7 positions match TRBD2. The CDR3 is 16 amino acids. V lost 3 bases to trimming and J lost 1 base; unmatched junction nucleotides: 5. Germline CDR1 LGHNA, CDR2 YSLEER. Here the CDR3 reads CASSQGTGGNTGELFF. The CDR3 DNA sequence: TGCGCCAGCAGCCAGGGGACGGGAGGGAACACCGGGGAGCTGTTTTTT.

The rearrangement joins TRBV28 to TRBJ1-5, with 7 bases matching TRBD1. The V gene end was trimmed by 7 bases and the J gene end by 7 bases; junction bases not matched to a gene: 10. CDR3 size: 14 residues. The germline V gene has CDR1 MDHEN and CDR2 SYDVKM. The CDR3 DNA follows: TGTGCCAGCAACCCAACACAGGGGTGGCAGCCCCAGCATTTT. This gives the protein CASNPTQGWQPQHF. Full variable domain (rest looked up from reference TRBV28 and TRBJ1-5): DVKVTQSSRYLVKRTGEKVFLECVQDMDHENMFWYRQDPGLGLRLIYFSYDVKMKEKGDIPEGYSVSREKKERFSLILESASTNQTSMYLCASNPTQGWQPQHFGDGTRLSIL.

This CDR3 reads CASRPPGYDSGDTEAFF. CDR3 coding DNA: TGTGCCAGCAGACCCCCAGGGTATGATTCTGGGGACACTGAAGCTTTCTTT. V gene TRBV28 combines with J gene TRBJ1-1, with D possibly being TRBD1 (5 bases). The V end lost 6 bases, the J end lost 3 bases, and 23 bases lay between the germline ends. Germline CDR1 reads MDHEN; CDR2 reads SYDVKM. The CDR3 runs 17 residues.

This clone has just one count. CDR3 region: CASSEEASPNEQYF. DNA for the CDR3: TGCGCCAGCAGTGAGGAGGCGTCACCGAACGAGCAGTACTTC. J is TRBJ2-7 and V is TRBV10-1; D remains ambiguous. Germline V gives CDR1 WNHNN, CDR2 SYGVQD (reference sequence). This CDR3 contains 14 residues. Trimming took off 2 bases at V and 5 bases at J, with 13 bases between the two ends.

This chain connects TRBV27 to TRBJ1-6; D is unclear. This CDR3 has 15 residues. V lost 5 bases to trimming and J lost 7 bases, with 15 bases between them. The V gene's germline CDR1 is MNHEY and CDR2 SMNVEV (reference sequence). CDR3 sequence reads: CASSAISPGNSPLHF. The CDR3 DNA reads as TGTGCCAGCAGTGCGATCAGCCCGGGGAATTCACCCCTCCACTTT.

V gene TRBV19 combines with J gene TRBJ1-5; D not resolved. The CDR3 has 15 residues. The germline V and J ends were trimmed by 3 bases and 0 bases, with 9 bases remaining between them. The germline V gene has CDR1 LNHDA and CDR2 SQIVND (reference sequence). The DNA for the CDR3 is TGTGCCAGTAGTATTAGCCCCTATAGCAATCAGCCCCAGCATTTT. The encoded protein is CASSISPYSNQPQHF.

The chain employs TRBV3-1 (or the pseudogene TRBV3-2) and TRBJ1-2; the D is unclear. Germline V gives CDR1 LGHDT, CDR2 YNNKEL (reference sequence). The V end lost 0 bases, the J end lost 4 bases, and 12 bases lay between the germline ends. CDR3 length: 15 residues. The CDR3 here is CASSQDHTSLYGYTF. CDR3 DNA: TGTGCCAGCAGCCAAGACCATACATCGCTCTATGGCTACACCTTC.

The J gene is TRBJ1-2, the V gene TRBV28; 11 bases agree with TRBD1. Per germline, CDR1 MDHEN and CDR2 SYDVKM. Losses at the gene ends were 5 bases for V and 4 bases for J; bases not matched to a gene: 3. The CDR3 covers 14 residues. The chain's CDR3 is CASSPGTGGYGYTF. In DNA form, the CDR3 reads TGTGCCAGCAGTCCCGGGACAGGGGGCTATGGCTACACCTTC.

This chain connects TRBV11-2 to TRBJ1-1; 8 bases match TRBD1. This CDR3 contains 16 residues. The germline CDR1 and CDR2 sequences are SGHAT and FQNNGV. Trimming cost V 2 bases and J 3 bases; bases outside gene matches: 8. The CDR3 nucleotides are TGTGCCAGCAGCTTACGGACAGGGCGGGTGGACACTGAAGCTTTCTTT. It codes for CASSLRTGRVDTEAFF.

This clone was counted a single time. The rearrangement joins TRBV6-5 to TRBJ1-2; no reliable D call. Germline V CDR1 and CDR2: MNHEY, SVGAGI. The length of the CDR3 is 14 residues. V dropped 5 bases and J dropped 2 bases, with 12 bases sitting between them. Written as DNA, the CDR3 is TGTGCCAGCAGTCCCCAGACTGGGAACTATGGCTACACCTTC. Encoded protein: CASSPQTGNYGYTF.

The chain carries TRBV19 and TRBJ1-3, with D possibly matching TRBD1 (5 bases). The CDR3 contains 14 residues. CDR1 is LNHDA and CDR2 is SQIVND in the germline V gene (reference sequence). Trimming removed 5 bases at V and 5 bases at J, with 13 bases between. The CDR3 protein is CASSYDSFRNTIYF. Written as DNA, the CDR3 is TGTGCCAGTAGTTACGACAGTTTTCGAAACACCATATATTTT.

The CDR3 loop is CASSPTQRQETQYF. Here the CDR3 DNA reads TGTGCCAGCTCACCGACACAGAGACAAGAGACCCAGTACTTC. This sequence joins TRBV18 and TRBJ2-5; D call uncertain. CDR3 length: 14 residues. Trimming took 3 bases from V and 2 from J, leaving 10 bases between them. The germline gives CDR1 KGHSH, CDR2 LQKENI.

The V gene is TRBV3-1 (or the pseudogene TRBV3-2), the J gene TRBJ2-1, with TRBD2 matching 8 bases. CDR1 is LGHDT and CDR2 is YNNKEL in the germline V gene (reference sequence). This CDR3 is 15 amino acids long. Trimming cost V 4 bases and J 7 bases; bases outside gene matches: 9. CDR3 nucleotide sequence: TGTGCCAGCAGCCGAGGGACTAGTGGAAATAATGAGCAGTTCTTC. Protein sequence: CASSRGTSGNNEQFF.